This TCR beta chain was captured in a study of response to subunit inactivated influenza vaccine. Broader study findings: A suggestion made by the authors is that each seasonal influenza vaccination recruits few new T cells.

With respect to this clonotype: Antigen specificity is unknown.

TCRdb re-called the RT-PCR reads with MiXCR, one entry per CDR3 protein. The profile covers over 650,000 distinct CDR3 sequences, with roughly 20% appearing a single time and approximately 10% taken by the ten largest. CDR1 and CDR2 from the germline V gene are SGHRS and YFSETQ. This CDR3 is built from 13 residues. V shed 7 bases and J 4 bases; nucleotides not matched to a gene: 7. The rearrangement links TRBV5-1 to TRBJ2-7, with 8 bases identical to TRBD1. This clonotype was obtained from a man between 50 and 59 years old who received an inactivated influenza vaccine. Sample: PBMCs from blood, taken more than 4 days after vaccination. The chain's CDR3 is CASSGRGRYEQYF. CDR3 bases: TGCGCCAGCTCTGGCAGGGGGCGTTACGAGCAGTACTTC.